This T cell receptor beta chain comes out of a study of T-cell reconstitution after alpha-beta-depleted transplantation in children. Unique molecular identifiers were used in preparing the TCRbeta library. TCRdb redid the calling of the PCR reads with MiXCR, one entry per CDR3 protein. The table shows around 100,000 distinct CDR3 sequences, with about 6.8% occurring only once. In the case of this clonotype: Its antigen remains unknown.

Points from the study as a whole: About two months after transplant, alpha-beta T cells reportedly came from several hundred expanded graft clones. After one year, T-cell counts and TCRbeta diversity mostly came from new T cells. Surviving recipient T cells and thymic progenitors underlay high day-60 TCRbeta diversity in some patients.

The sequence was collected from a boy aged 2-9 years with acute lymphoblastic leukemia, due to receive a stem cell transplant. The specimen comprised PBMCs, sampled before TCRalphabeta/CD19-depleted stem cell transplant.

The CDR3 region is CASSPTGLQPQHF. The CDR3 DNA reads TGTGCCAGCAGCCCAACAGGGCTTCAGCCCCAGCATTTT. The chain recombines TRBV12-3 or TRBV12-4 with TRBJ1-5, with D possibly TRBD1 on 6 matching bases. CDR3 size: 13 residues. Between the trimmed V and J ends, which lost 6 bases and 6 bases, there was a span of 12 bases.